This is a list of T cell receptor beta chains from one sample in a study of human T cells and chemical hapten exposure. TCRdb fed the RACE reads into MiXCR, producing one record per CDR3 protein. Seen here are 49,000 or so distinct CDR3 sequences, around 4.5% observed once, and the top ten hold roughly 5.2%. Input material: whole blood. These TCRs come from a human donor in good health. Some clones in this sample may be carry-over from other donors' samples. The conserved cysteine and the conserved F or W are not part of the CDR3 here.

TRBV29-1	SVEMGGGEQY
TRBV20-1	SARRYLPGSGANVLT
TRBV28	ASSPPGLVETQY
TRBV28	ASRQDSPQETQY
TRBV13	ASSPGLAGGEQF
TRBV20-1	SARQGAGEKLF
TRBV29-1	SVLGGLAGNTDTQY
TRBV18	ASSPLGDEAF
TRBV6-2/TRBV6-3	ASSYGRLVEQY
TRBV5-1	ASSLAASGANVLT
TRBV20-1	SARENVRNYEQY
TRBV3-1	ASSPQIEVNYGYT
TRBV6-5	ASSYSTGQPQH
TRBV19	ASSIGLISLSYTPEQY
TRBV18	ASSPDLAGGPNEQF
TRBV6-5	ASSRTGIGQETQY
TRBV5-1	ASSLQADSYNEQF
TRBV5-5	ASSLEPGSQPQH
TRBV29-1	SVDSDRDEKLF
TRBV11-1	ASSYKSSGSGELF
TRBV27	ASSVGTKGPGANVLT
TRBV28	ASSRGGVDTEAF
TRBV5-5	ASSTVGTLNEKLF
TRBV5-4	ASSLRLAGGADTQY
TRBV12-3/TRBV12-4	ASSRRTSSNQPQH
TRBV6-6	ASSYPTSGSNEQF
TRBV12-3/TRBV12-4	ASTRLAGDGTDTQN
TRBV18	ASFSLSSSSTDTQY
TRBV20-1	SARPYRNREGPGKETQY
TRBV20-1	SAPLGTGNYGYT
TRBV28	ASSLSGGTGRNEQF
TRBV6-1	ASRPGPREGEQY
TRBV5-1	AGRASGKATDTQY
TRBV6-4	ASSDSGGSGDTQY
TRBV28	ASRSTTDTQY
TRBV6-5	ASSYSPGGFNTEAF
TRBV28	ASNEEDTQY
TRBV6-5	ASSLFGQGAVYEQY
TRBV15	ATSRDLGTGEPQH
TRBV5-1	ASSLLVGTGELF
TRBV3-1	ASSQLSSGIFGYEQF
TRBV19	ASSTNLHNEQF
TRBV7-2	ASSLPMRAGANEQF
TRBV2	ASSEFSGRIYEQY
TRBV21-1	ASSKSQDLNQPQH
TRBV7-6	ASSPGRNPFLGNQPQH